This TCR beta chain emerged from a study of T cell changes during pregnancy in multiple sclerosis. There are 15 residues in the CDR3. The ends were cut back, 0 bases at V and 2 bases at J, with 10 bases in the middle. Germline CDR1 reads SGHRS; CDR2 reads YFSETQ. TCRdb's copy holds only in-frame clones and misses some; the assay was immunoSEQ multiplex PCR. Of around 80,000 clones listed, 92% are singletons. Sequencing used peripheral blood, obtained before pregnancy. This TCR came from a female donor with multiple sclerosis, enrolled in a pregnancy study. This chain links TRBV5-1 with TRBJ2-3; D perhaps matches TRBD2 (7 bases). The CDR3 protein is CASSLVGGPTDTQYF. The DNA of the CDR3 is TGCGCCAGCAGCTTGGTCGGGGGGCCCACAGATACGCAGTATTTT. Together with reference TRBV5-1 and TRBJ2-3, the CDR3 gives the full variable domain: KAGVTQTPRYLIKTRGQQVTLSCSPISGHRSVSWYQQTPGQGLQFLFEYFSETQRNKGNFPGRFSGRQFSNSRSEMNVSTLELGDSALYLCASSLVGGPTDTQYFGPGTRLTVL.